This T cell receptor (beta chain) was documented in a study of cytomegalovirus exposure and HLA in healthy donors. The germline V gene has CDR1 SNHLY and CDR2 FYNNEI. Trimming pared 6 bases from V and 6 bases from J, leaving 14 bases between. This CDR3 has 14 amino acids. Vbeta (60) and Jbeta (13) primers were used in the PCR. Produced via immunoSEQ multiplex PCR; TCRdb's table is partial and in-frame only. Of some 150,000 clones in the sample, roughly 82% are singletons; the top ten hold under 8.5%. The V call is TRBV2, the J call TRBJ1-4; a weak D match, TRBD1 (6 bases). The sequence was collected from a woman between 45 and 65 years old in good health and CMV-seropositive. Specimen: PBMCs. CDR3 nucleotide sequence: TGTGCCAGCAGAAGGACAGCCACAGATGAAAAACTGTTTTTT. Translation: CASRRTATDEKLFF. The entire variable domain, with the rest obtained from reference TRBV2 and TRBJ1-4, is as follows: EPEVTQTPSHQVTQMGQEVILRCVPISNHLYFYWYRQILGQKVEFLVSFYNNEISEKSEIFDDQFSVERPDGSNFTLKIRSTKLEDSAMYFCASRRTATDEKLFFGSGTQLSVL.